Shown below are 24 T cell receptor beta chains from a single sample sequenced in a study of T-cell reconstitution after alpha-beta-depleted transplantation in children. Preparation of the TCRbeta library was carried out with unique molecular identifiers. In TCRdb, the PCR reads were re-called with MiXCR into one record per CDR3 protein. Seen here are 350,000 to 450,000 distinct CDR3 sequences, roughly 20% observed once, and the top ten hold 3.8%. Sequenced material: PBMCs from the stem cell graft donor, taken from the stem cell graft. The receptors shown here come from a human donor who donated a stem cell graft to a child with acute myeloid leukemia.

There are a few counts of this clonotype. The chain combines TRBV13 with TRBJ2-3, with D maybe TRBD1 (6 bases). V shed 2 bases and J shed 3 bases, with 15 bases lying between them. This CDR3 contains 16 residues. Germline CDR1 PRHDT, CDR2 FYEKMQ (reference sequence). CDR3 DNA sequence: TGTGCCAGCAGCTTATATTGGGACACCAATACAGATACGCAGTATTTT. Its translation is CASSLYWDTNTDTQYF.

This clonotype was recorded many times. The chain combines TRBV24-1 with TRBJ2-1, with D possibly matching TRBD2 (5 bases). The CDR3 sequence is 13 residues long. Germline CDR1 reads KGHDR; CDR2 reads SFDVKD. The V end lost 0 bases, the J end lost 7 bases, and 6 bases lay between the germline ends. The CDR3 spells CATSDLRRNEQFF. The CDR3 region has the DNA TGTGCCACCAGTGATTTGCGGAGGAATGAGCAGTTCTTC.

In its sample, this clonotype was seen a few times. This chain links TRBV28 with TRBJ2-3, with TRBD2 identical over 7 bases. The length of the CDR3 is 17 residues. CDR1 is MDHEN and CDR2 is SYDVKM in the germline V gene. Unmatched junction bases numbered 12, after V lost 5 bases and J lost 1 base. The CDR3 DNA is TGTGCCAGCAGTCCGCCGGGCGGGAGAGGGGGCACAGATACGCAGTATTTT. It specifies CASSPPGGRGGTDTQYF.

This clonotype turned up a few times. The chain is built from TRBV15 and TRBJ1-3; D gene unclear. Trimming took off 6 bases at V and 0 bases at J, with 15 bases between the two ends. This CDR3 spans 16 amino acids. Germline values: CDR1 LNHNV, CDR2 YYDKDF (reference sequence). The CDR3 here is CATRTSTPTSGNTIYF. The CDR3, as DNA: TGTGCCACCAGAACCTCAACACCAACCTCTGGAAACACCATATATTTT. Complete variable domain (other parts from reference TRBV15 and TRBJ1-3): DAMVIQNPRYQVTQFGKPVTLSCSQTLNHNVMYWYQQKSSQAPKLLFHYYDKDFNNEADTPDNFQSRRPNTSFCFLDIRSPGLGDTAMYLCATRTSTPTSGNTIYFGEGSWLTVV.

In nucleotides, the CDR3 is TGCGCCAGCAGCTCCAGGACTAGCGGCCTTCCAGGGTCCTACGAGCAGTACTTC. Residues: CASSSRTSGLPGSYEQYF. This rearrangement joins TRBV4-1 to TRBJ2-7, with 10 bases that match TRBD2. CDR1 is MGHRA and CDR2 is YSYEKL in the germline V gene. Losses at the gene ends were 5 bases for V and 1 base for J; bases not matched to a gene: 14. The CDR3 has 18 residues.

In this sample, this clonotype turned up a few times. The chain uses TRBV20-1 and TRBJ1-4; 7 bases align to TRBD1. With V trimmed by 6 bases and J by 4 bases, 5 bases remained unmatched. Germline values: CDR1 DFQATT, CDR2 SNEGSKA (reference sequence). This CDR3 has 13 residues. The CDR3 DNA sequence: TGCAGTGCCCCGACAGGGAGTAATGAAAAACTGTTTTTT. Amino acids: CSAPTGSNEKLFF.

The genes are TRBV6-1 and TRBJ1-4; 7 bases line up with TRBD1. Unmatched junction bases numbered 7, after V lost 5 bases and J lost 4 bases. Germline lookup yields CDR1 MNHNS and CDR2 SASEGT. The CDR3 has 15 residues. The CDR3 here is CASSPPGQNNEKLFF. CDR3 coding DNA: TGTGCCAGCAGTCCCCCGGGACAGAATAATGAAAAACTGTTTTTT.

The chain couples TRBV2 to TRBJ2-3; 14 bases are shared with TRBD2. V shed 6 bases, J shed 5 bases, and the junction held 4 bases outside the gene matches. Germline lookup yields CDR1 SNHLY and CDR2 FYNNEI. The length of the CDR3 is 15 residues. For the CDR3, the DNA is TGTGCCAGCAGAAAGGGACTAGCGGGAGTAGATACGCAGTATTTT. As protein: CASRKGLAGVDTQYF. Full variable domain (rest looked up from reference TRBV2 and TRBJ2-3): EPEVTQTPSHQVTQMGQEVILRCVPISNHLYFYWYRQILGQKVEFLVSFYNNEISEKSEIFDDQFSVERPDGSNFTLKIRSTKLEDSAMYFCASRKGLAGVDTQYFGPGTRLTVL.

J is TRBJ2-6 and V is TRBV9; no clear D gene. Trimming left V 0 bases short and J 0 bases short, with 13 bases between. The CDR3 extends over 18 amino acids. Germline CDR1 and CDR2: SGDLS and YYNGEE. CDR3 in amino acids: CASSVAVTIDSGANVLTF. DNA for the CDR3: TGTGCCAGCAGCGTAGCCGTGACGATAGACTCTGGGGCCAACGTCCTGACTTTC.

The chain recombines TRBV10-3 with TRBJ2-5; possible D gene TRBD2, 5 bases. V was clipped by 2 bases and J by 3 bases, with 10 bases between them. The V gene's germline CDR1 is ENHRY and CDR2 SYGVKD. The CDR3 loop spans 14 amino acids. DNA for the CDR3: TGTGCCATCAGTGAGGGACTGGAGAAAGAGACCCAGTACTTC. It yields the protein CAISEGLEKETQYF.

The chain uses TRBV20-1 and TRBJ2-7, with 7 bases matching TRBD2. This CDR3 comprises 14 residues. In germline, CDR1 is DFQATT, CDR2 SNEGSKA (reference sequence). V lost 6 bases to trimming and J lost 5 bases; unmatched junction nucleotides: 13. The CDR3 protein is CSADRAGVLDEQYF. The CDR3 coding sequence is TGCAGTGCCGACCGGGCGGGGGTTCTAGACGAGCAGTACTTC.

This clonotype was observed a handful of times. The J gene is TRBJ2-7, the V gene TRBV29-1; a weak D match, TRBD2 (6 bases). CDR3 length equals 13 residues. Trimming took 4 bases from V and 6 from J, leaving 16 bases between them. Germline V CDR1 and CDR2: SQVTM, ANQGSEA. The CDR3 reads CSVVGGDSGEQYF. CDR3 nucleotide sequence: TGCAGCGTTGTCGGAGGGGATAGCGGCGAGCAGTACTTC.

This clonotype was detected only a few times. The CDR3 here is CASSLSHLGTQYF. The CDR3 region has the DNA TGTGCCAGCAGCTTATCTCACTTAGGGACCCAGTACTTC. The chain carries TRBV7-9 and TRBJ2-5, with D unclear. Germline loops: CDR1 SEHNR, CDR2 FQNEAQ (reference sequence). The CDR3 covers 13 residues. V lost 2 bases and J 7 bases, leaving 11 bases between the germline ends.

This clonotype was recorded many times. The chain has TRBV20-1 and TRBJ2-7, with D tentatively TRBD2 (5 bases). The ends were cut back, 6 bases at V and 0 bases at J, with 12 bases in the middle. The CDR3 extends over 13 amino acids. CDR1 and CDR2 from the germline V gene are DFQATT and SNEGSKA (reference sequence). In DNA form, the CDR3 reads TGCAGTGCCGCCCGGGGAAGCTCCTACGAGCAGTACTTC. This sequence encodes CSAARGSSYEQYF.

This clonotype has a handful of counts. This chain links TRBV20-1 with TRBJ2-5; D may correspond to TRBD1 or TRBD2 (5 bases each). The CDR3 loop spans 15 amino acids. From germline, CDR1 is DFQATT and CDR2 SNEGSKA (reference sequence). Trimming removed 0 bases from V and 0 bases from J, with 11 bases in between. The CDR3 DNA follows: TGCAGTGCTAGAGATGGGGACGGCGACCAAGAGACCCAGTACTTC. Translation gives CSARDGDGDQETQYF.

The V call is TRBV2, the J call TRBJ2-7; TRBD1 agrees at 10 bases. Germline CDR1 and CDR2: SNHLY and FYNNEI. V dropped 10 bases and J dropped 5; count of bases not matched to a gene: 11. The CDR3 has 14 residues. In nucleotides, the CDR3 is TGTGCCACTAGCCAGACAGGGGGCTGGGACGAGCAGTACTTC. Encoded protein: CATSQTGGWDEQYF.

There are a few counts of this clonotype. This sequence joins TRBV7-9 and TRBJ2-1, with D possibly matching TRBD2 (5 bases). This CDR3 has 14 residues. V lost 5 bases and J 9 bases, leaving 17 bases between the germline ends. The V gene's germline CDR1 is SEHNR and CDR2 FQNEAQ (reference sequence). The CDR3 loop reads CASSPGWRRSEQFF. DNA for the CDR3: TGTGCCAGCAGCCCAGGCTGGCGGAGGAGTGAGCAGTTCTTC. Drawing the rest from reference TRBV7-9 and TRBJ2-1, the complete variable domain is DTGVSQNPRHKITKRGQNVTFRCDPISEHNRLYWYRQTLGQGPEFLTYFQNEAQLEKSRLLSDRFSAERPKGSFSTLEIQRTEQGDSAMYLCASSPGWRRSEQFFGPGTRLTVL.

In DNA form, the CDR3 reads TGCGCCAGCCGATCGGGACTAGCGGGAGGGCAAACAGATACGCAGTATTTT. Translated, it gives CASRSGLAGGQTDTQYF. The chain links TRBV5-1 to TRBJ2-3; 16 bases match TRBD2. This CDR3 spans 17 amino acids. Trimming removed 7 bases from V and 3 bases from J; junction bases left unmatched: 8. Germline CDR1 is SGHRS and CDR2 is YFSETQ.

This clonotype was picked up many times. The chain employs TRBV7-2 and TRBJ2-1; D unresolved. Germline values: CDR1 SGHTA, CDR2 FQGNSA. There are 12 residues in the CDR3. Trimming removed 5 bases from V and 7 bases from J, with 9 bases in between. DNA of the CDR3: TGTGCCAGCAGCCCGCACGGGAATGAGCAGTTCTTC. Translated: CASSPHGNEQFF.

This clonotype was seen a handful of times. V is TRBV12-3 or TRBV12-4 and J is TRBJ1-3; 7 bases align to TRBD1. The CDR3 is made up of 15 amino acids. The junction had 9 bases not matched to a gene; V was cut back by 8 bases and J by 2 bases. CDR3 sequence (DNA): TGTGCCAGCGGCCCACAGGGGAAAACTGGAAACACCATATATTTT. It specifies CASGPQGKTGNTIYF.

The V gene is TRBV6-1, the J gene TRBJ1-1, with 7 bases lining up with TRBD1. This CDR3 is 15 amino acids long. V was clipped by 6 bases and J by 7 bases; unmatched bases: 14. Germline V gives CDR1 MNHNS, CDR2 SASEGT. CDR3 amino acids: CASRVGQLVRNEAFF. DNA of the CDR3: TGTGCCAGCAGAGTGGGACAGCTAGTACGCAATGAAGCTTTCTTT.

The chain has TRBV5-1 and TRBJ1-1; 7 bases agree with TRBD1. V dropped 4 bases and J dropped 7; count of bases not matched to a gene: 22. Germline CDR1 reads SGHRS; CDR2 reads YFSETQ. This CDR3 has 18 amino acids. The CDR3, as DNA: TGCGCCAGCAGCGCGACAGGGAGTTACAGACGAACACTGATTGAAGCTTTCTTT. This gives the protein CASSATGSYRRTLIEAFF.

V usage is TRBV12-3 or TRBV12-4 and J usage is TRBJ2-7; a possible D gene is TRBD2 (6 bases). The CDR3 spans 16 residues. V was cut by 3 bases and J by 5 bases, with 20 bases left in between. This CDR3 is CASSFVSGNLLDEQYF. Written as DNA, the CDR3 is TGTGCCAGCAGTTTTGTTAGCGGAAACCTCCTAGACGAGCAGTACTTC.

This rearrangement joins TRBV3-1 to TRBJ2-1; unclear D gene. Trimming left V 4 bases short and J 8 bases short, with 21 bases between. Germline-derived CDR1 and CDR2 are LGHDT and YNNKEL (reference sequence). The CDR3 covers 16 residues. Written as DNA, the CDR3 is TGTGCCAGCAGCCCGTTCCGGCGGCCCTTTCGCGATGAGCAGTTCTTC. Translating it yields CASSPFRRPFRDEQFF.